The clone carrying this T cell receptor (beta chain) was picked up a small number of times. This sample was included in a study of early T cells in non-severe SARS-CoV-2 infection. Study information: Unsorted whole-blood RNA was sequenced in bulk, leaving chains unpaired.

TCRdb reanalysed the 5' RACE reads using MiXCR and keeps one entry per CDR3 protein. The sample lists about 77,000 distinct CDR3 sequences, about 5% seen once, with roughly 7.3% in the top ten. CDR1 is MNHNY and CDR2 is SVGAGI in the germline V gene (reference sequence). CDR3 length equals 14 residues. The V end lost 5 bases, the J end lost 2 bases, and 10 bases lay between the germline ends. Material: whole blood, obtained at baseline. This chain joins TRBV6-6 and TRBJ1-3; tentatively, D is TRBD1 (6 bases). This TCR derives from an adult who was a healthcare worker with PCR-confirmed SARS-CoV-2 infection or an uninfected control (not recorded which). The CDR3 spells CASSLDRTGNTIYF. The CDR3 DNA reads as TGTGCCAGCAGTCTCGACAGGACTGGAAACACCATATATTTT.